Below are 29 T cell receptor beta chains sequenced from a single sample in a study of OX40 agonist ivuxolimab in advanced cancers. TCRdb keeps only in-frame clones here, not all; method: immunoSEQ multiplex PCR. The data contain 70,000 to 80,000 clones, roughly 84% of them singletons. The source material was CD4+ or CD8+ T cells sorted from blood, sampled in a trial of the OX40 agonist ivuxolimab. These TCRs come from an adult with an advanced solid tumor such as melanoma, head and neck, liver or kidney cancer.

The chain recombines TRBV13 with TRBJ2-2, with unresolved D. Germline V gene data show CDR1 as PRHDT and CDR2 as FYEKMQ (reference sequence). Trimming removed 5 bases from V and 5 bases from J, with 9 bases in between. The CDR3 has 13 amino acids. CDR3 residues: CASSTTFTGELFF. CDR3 bases: TGTGCCAGCAGCACGACATTTACCGGGGAGCTGTTTTTT.

This clone was recorded only once. J is TRBJ1-5 and V is TRBV28, with 12 bases that match TRBD1. This CDR3 region has 17 residues. V shed 7 bases and J 2 bases; nucleotides not matched to a gene: 9. The germline CDR1 and CDR2 sequences are MDHEN and SYDVKM. The CDR3, as DNA: TGTGCCAGCAATACCGGGACAGGGGGCGCGGGCAATCAGCCCCAGCATTTT. Translating it yields CASNTGTGGAGNQPQHF.

V and J are TRBV14 and TRBJ1-1, with D perhaps matching TRBD1 (6 bases). The CDR3 extends over 14 amino acids. CDR1 and CDR2 from the germline V gene are SGHDN and FVKESK. The germline V and J ends were trimmed by 5 bases and 1 base, with 11 bases remaining between them. CDR3 bases: TGTGCCAGCAGCTTTTCGACAGGGAACACTGAAGCTTTCTTT. As protein: CASSFSTGNTEAFF.

This clone was seen just once. The V and J genes are TRBV6-6 and TRBJ2-5; D is possibly TRBD1 (5 bases). Trimming shortened V by 4 bases and J by 3 bases, and 15 bases separated the two germline ends. The CDR3 extends over 15 amino acids. Per the germline V gene, CDR1 is MNHNY and CDR2 is SVGAGI (reference sequence). DNA of the CDR3: TGTGCCAGCAGTTCGACGACAGCGATAAAAGAGACCCAGTACTTC. The encoded protein is CASSSTTAIKETQYF.

The chain is built from TRBV28 and TRBJ2-5; weak D call: TRBD2 (5 bases). Germline CDR1 reads MDHEN; CDR2 reads SYDVKM. V shed 3 bases and J shed 2 bases, with 10 bases lying between them. The CDR3 covers 14 residues. CDR3 nucleotide sequence: TGTGCCAGCAGTTTCCAGCGGACGCAAGAGACCCAGTACTTC. This encodes CASSFQRTQETQYF.

The rearrangement uses TRBV6-5 and TRBJ1-5; 8 positions agree with TRBD1. Unmatched junction bases numbered 8, after V lost 6 bases and J lost 7 bases. The germline CDR1 and CDR2 sequences are MNHEY and SVGAGI. This CDR3 has 14 residues. CDR3 coding DNA: TGTGCCAGCAGCCACGGACAGGGACGCCAGCCCCAGCATTTT. It is translated as CASSHGQGRQPQHF.

The chain recombines TRBV10-2 with TRBJ2-3; tentatively, D is TRBD2 (5 bases). Per the germline V gene, CDR1 is WSHSY and CDR2 is SAAADI. The CDR3 has 14 amino acids. With 6 bases removed from V and 9 bases from J, the gap between germline ends came to 19 bases. The CDR3 reads CASRDSPWVGTQYF. The CDR3 DNA sequence: TGCGCCAGCAGGGACTCCCCCTGGGTAGGAACGCAGTATTTT.

The CDR3 reads CASSSRTGYSNEKLFF. The DNA of the CDR3 is TGTGCCAGCAGTTCAAGGACAGGGTATAGTAATGAAAAACTGTTTTTT. The rearrangement joins TRBV6-5 to TRBJ1-4; TRBD1 aligns across 8 bases. This CDR3 has 16 amino acids. Germline lookup yields CDR1 MNHEY and CDR2 SVGAGI. The ends lost 4 bases at V and 4 bases at J; junction bases unmatched: 8.

The chain has TRBV27 and TRBJ1-5; D gene uncertain. Germline-derived CDR1 and CDR2 are MNHEY and SMNVEV (reference sequence). The CDR3 has 13 amino acids. The V and J ends lost 4 bases and 0 bases respectively, with 4 bases between them. The CDR3 region is CASSWDSNQPQHF. DNA for the CDR3: TGTGCCAGCAGTTGGGATAGCAATCAGCCCCAGCATTTT.

This sequence joins TRBV5-4 and TRBJ1-1; TRBD1 matches at 10 bases. The length of the CDR3 is 17 residues. CDR1 is SGHNT and CDR2 is YYREEE in the germline V gene (reference sequence). V gave up 4 bases and J gave up 0 bases; unmatched junction bases: 9. The CDR3 nucleotides are TGTGCCAGCAGCCCGGGAGGGACAGGGGCATTGAACACTGAAGCTTTCTTT. Its protein product is CASSPGGTGALNTEAFF.

The chain joins TRBV29-1 to TRBJ2-6; maybe TRBD1 (5 bases). Trimming took off 4 bases at V and 0 bases at J, with 10 bases between the two ends. Germline CDR1 reads SQVTM; CDR2 reads ANQGSEA. The CDR3 has 15 residues. The DNA for the CDR3 is TGCAGCGTTGTGGCAGGGTACTCTGGGGCCAACGTCCTGACTTTC. Protein product: CSVVAGYSGANVLTF.

This chain connects TRBV7-9 to TRBJ1-4, with 7 bases aligning to TRBD1. The CDR3 sequence is 15 residues long. Germline V CDR1 and CDR2: SEHNR, FQNEAQ (reference sequence). Trimming removed 5 bases from V and 0 bases from J; junction bases left unmatched: 3. The CDR3 DNA sequence: TGTGCCAGCAGCCAAGGGACAGCAACTAATGAAAAACTGTTTTTT. Its translation is CASSQGTATNEKLFF.

This sequence joins TRBV28 and TRBJ2-1, with D possibly TRBD2 on 6 matching bases. This CDR3 region has 13 residues. The V end was cut by 5 bases, the J end by 8 bases, with 13 bases between. Looked up from germline, CDR1 is MDHEN and CDR2 is SYDVKM. The chain's CDR3 is CASSTGLLDEQFF. CDR3 DNA: TGTGCCAGCAGTACGGGACTCCTCGATGAGCAGTTCTTC.

The chain is built from TRBV13 and TRBJ1-5; unclear D gene. Germline CDR1 and CDR2: PRHDT and FYEKMQ (reference sequence). This CDR3 has 15 residues. V lost 7 bases, J lost 0 bases, and 13 bases lay in between. The CDR3 spells CASTVGRNSNQPQHF. The CDR3 coding sequence is TGTGCCAGCACCGTAGGCCGCAATAGCAATCAGCCCCAGCATTTT.

This clone appeared a few times. The chain couples TRBV6-1 to TRBJ1-3; no clear D. Germline assignment: CDR1 MNHNS and CDR2 SASEGT. The CDR3 runs to 16 residues. V lost 4 bases, J lost 1 base, and 14 bases lay in between. The CDR3 nucleotides are TGTGCCAGCAGTGCTCGGACTGGGCTTTCTGGAAACACCATATATTTT. As protein: CASSARTGLSGNTIYF.

J is TRBJ1-5 and V is TRBV18; D uncertain. The CDR3 contains 13 residues. V gave up 3 bases and J gave up 3 bases, with 6 bases separating them. CDR1 KGHSH and CDR2 LQKENI come from the germline V gene. DNA for the CDR3: TGTGCCAGCTCACCTAATATCAATCAGCCCCAGCATTTT. Amino acid sequence: CASSPNINQPQHF. The full variable domain, rest sourced from reference TRBV18 and TRBJ1-5, is NAGVMQNPRHLVRRRGQEARLRCSPMKGHSHVYWYRQLPEEGLKFMVYLQKENIIDESGMPKERFSAEFPKEGPSILRIQQVVRGDSAAYFCASSPNINQPQHFGDGTRLSIL.

The chain combines TRBV5-6 with TRBJ1-1, with 7 bases aligning to TRBD1. The CDR3 length is 12 residues. Germline CDR1 and CDR2: SGHDT and YYEEEE. The V and J ends lost 4 bases and 7 bases, in that order; junction bases with no gene match: 4. Here the CDR3 reads CASSLGQYEAFF. In DNA, the CDR3 is TGTGCCAGCAGCCTGGGACAGTATGAAGCTTTCTTT.

V and J are TRBV28 and TRBJ2-1; the D gene could be TRBD1 or TRBD2 (5 bases each). CDR1 is MDHEN, CDR2 SYDVKM, per germline. This CDR3 comprises 14 residues. Deletions cut 6 bases from V and 3 bases from J, with 12 bases between. CDR3 coding DNA: TGTGCCAGCAGCCCGGGACCTAACTACAATGAGCAGTTCTTC. This encodes CASSPGPNYNEQFF.

The rearrangement uses TRBV2 and TRBJ2-7; tentatively, D is TRBD1 or TRBD2 (6 bases each). Trimming removed 8 bases at V and 6 bases at J, with 23 bases between. Germline assignment: CDR1 SNHLY and CDR2 FYNNEI. The CDR3 length is 15 residues. CDR3 sequence (DNA): TGTGCCAGCGCGTCGGGGGCCGTACTCCCCTCCGAGCAGTACTTC. Its protein product is CASASGAVLPSEQYF.

The chain has TRBV9 and TRBJ2-2, with 8 bases identical to TRBD1. V shed 4 bases and J 5 bases; nucleotides not matched to a gene: 10. CDR3 length: 16 residues. Germline loops: CDR1 SGDLS, CDR2 YYNGEE. CDR3 bases: TGTGCCAGCAGCTTACGCGGGACAGGCAATACCGGGGAGCTGTTTTTT. Translation: CASSLRGTGNTGELFF.

In this sample, this clone turned up once. The chain carries TRBV10-3 and TRBJ2-1, with TRBD1 as a possible D gene (6 bases). The germline V gene has CDR1 ENHRY and CDR2 SYGVKD. The CDR3 runs 12 residues. V gave up 11 bases and J gave up 8 bases, with 16 bases separating them. The CDR3 nucleotides are TGTGCCGCCAACCAGGGGCAAGATGAGCAGTTCTTC. Amino acid sequence: CAANQGQDEQFF.

CDR3 sequence reads: CASTKPLPGQGGEQFF. Written as DNA, the CDR3 is TGTGCCAGCACCAAACCACTCCCGGGACAGGGCGGAGAGCAGTTCTTC. The V gene is TRBV21-1, the J gene TRBJ2-1; the table's TRBD1 call for D was not verified on the DNA. TRBV21-1 is tagged as a pseudogene. CDR3 size: 16 residues.

This chain joins TRBV28 and TRBJ2-5; possible D gene TRBD2, 6 bases. The CDR3 has 15 residues. Germline CDR1 and CDR2: MDHEN and SYDVKM. V lost 6 bases and J 0 bases, leaving 14 bases between the germline ends. CDR3 DNA sequence: TGTGCCAGCAGCAGCGGACGGACTAACCAAGAGACCCAGTACTTC. It specifies CASSSGRTNQETQYF.

This chain connects TRBV7-9 to TRBJ2-5; 12 bases line up with TRBD1. This CDR3 is built from 17 residues. V lost 2 bases, J lost 4 bases, and 8 bases stayed unmatched. CDR1 and CDR2 from the germline V gene are SEHNR and FQNEAQ (reference sequence). The CDR3 DNA reads as TGTGCCAGCAGCTTAAGGAAAGCGGGACAGGGGGCAGAGACCCAGTACTTC. As protein: CASSLRKAGQGAETQYF.

The J gene is TRBJ2-3, the V gene TRBV5-1; D possibly corresponds to TRBD2 (6 bases). Germline assignment: CDR1 SGHRS and CDR2 YFSETQ. V was shortened by 3 bases and J by 5 bases, with 19 bases between the two germline ends. The CDR3 loop spans 16 amino acids. CDR3 DNA sequence: TGCGCCAGCAGCTGGAAGGGACTTACCCAAGGAGATACGCAGTATTTT. As protein: CASSWKGLTQGDTQYF. The whole variable domain, filled in from reference TRBV5-1 and TRBJ2-3, reads KAGVTQTPRYLIKTRGQQVTLSCSPISGHRSVSWYQQTPGQGLQFLFEYFSETQRNKGNFPGRFSGRQFSNSRSEMNVSTLELGDSALYLCASSWKGLTQGDTQYFGPGTRLTVL.

The rearrangement joins TRBV18 to TRBJ2-1; TRBD2 might be the D (7 bases). CDR1 and CDR2 from the germline V gene are KGHSH and LQKENI. The CDR3 contains 17 residues. Deletions cut 3 bases from V and 4 bases from J, with 19 bases between. CDR3 bases: TGTGCCAGCTCACCCCCGGGGGGCGCAGCGGGGTACAATGAGCAGTTCTTC. It yields the protein CASSPPGGAAGYNEQFF.

The genes are TRBV11-3 and TRBJ2-7; TRBD2 matches 7 bases. The V and J ends lost 8 bases and 3 bases, in that order; junction bases with no gene match: 4. Germline CDR1 is SGHNT and CDR2 is YENEEA. The CDR3 contains 12 residues. The DNA of the CDR3 is TGTGCCAGCTCGGGGGAGGGCTACGAGCAGTACTTC. Residues: CASSGEGYEQYF.

The chain is built from TRBV4-1 and TRBJ2-1; D gene ambiguous. CDR3 size: 14 residues. The germline CDR1 and CDR2 sequences are MGHRA and YSYEKL. V lost 0 bases and J lost 9, with 12 bases in between. The CDR3 reads CASSQDLLSPEQFF. CDR3 nucleotides: TGCGCCAGCAGCCAAGATCTATTATCGCCTGAGCAGTTCTTC.

This rearrangement joins TRBV30 to TRBJ2-2; D is perhaps TRBD1 (6 bases). This CDR3 spans 16 amino acids. Germline CDR1 GTSNPN, CDR2 SVGIG (reference sequence). Trimming removed 1 base at V and 4 bases at J, with 16 bases between. The CDR3 nucleotides read TGTGCCTGGAGTGACAGGGTCGCTAAAGGCACCGGGGAGCTGTTTTTT. Translated: CAWSDRVAKGTGELFF.